The subject of this entry is one TCR beta chain. What it binds is not known. This entry belongs to a study of cytomegalovirus exposure and HLA in healthy donors. Whole-study results and caveats: Upon later analysis, HLA-associated TCR beta chains proved more clonally expanded than other, equally common chains. In a later analysis, 15,000 to 20,000 TCR beta sequences were associated with HLA alleles at 0.05 false discovery rate. Further analysis was carried out later, and it showed several of the most significant clusters appearing linked to common viral pathogens.

Germline V gene lookup returns CDR1 LNHDA and CDR2 SQIVND (reference sequence). There are 15 residues in the CDR3. After removal of 6 bases from V and 2 bases from J, the junction contained 7 bases not matched to a gene. The PCR was carried out with 60 Vbeta primers and 13 Jbeta primers. Repertoires were generated with immunoSEQ multiplex PCR, while TCRdb's copy carries only in-frame clones and drops some. The table lists approximately 200,000 clones, roughly 84% of them singletons. V and J are TRBV19 and TRBJ2-3; 8 bases match TRBD2. The sequenced sample was PBMCs. This receptor was obtained from a human donor in good health. The CDR3 loop is CASSLSGTNTDTQYF. The CDR3, as DNA: TGTGCCAGTAGCCTTAGCGGGACTAACACAGATACGCAGTATTTT.